The T cell receptor beta chain described here comes from a study of T cell responses to AZD1222 COVID-19 vaccine. This clone was counted a single time. Its antigen remains unidentified. Study results and caveats: The donor group comprised mostly white British people and more females; the analysis possibly underestimated clonal diversity.

Clones were sequenced by immunoSEQ multiplex PCR, and TCRdb holds only the in-frame ones, with some missing. The sample yields roughly 53,000 clones, around 85% seen once. Here the sequenced sample was peripheral blood, taken on day 0 of MenACWY control vaccination. The origin of this receptor is an adult in good health.

The CDR3 DNA reads as TGTGCCAGCAGCTCCTCTAAAGGTTTGCATCAGCCCCAGCATTTT. Protein: CASSSSKGLHQPQHF. V is TRBV28 and J is TRBJ1-5, with no clear D. The CDR3 totals 15 residues. V lost 6 bases and J lost 5, with 17 bases in between. The germline CDR1 and CDR2 sequences are MDHEN and SYDVKM.